This T cell receptor beta chain stems from a study of blood T cells in healthy people across ages. Comment on this clonotype: No antigen is known for it.

Study-level points and caveats: Investigators treated diversity estimates from one million T cells as underestimates. Per million T cells, TCR beta diversity dropped roughly linearly as age increased. Researchers report that TCR beta diversity correlated strongly with naive T cell percentage.

The CDR3 spans 17 residues. The germline V gene encodes CDR1 SGDLS and CDR2 YYNGEE. V dropped 0 bases and J dropped 0; count of bases not matched to a gene: 7. Sample-barcoded 5' priming and a J-beta primer mix drove a second PCR of about 6 to 12 cycles. MiXCR, applied by TCRdb to the 5' RACE reads, yields one record per CDR3 protein. The data contain about 640,000 distinct CDR3 sequences, less than 45% of them singletons. This clonotype was sampled from an elderly man in good health. The chain uses TRBV9 and TRBJ2-3; the match to TRBD2 covers 7 bases. Specimen: blood. CDR3 nucleotides: TGTGCCAGCAGCGTAGTCGGGAGTAGCGGGAGCACAGATACGCAGTATTTT. Its protein product is CASSVVGSSGSTDTQYF.